Following are 30 T cell receptor beta chains from one sample sequenced in a study of post-analysis software for immune sequencing data. Study-wide points: When patients were compared with controls, five TRBV segments were more frequent, TRBV5-6, TRBV5-1 and TRBV20-1 among them.

Incorporated into the TCR beta cDNA libraries were unique molecular identifiers, which served to reduce PCR and sequencing biases. Each CDR3 protein gets one entry after TCRdb re-called the PCR reads with MiXCR. This repertoire shows a few hundred thousand distinct CDR3 sequences, less than 40% found once; its top ten account for around 15%. For these TCRs, the target antigens are not known. Sequencing input: blood. These TCRs come from a girl aged 10 to 17 with multiple sclerosis.

V gene TRBV28 combines with J gene TRBJ1-3; tentative D call: TRBD1 (5 bases). V was shortened by 2 bases and J by 2 bases, with 16 bases between the two germline ends. The CDR3 has 17 residues. Germline loops: CDR1 MDHEN, CDR2 SYDVKM. The CDR3 bases are TGTGCCAGCAGTTTAGGCTGGGAAGGGGAAGCTGGAAACACCATATATTTT. Translated: CASSLGWEGEAGNTIYF. Combining the CDR3 with reference TRBV28 and TRBJ1-3 gives the whole variable domain DVKVTQSSRYLVKRTGEKVFLECVQDMDHENMFWYRQDPGLGLRLIYFSYDVKMKEKGDIPEGYSVSREKKERFSLILESASTNQTSMYLCASSLGWEGEAGNTIYFGEGSWLTVV.

The CDR3 DNA follows: TGTGCCAGCAGTTCCCTCCTCTACGAGCAGTACTTC. Translating it yields CASSSLLYEQYF. The V call is TRBV28, the J call TRBJ2-7; D uncertain. The V gene's germline CDR1 is MDHEN and CDR2 SYDVKM. This CDR3 is built from 12 residues. Trimming shortened V by 4 bases and J by 3 bases, and 7 bases separated the two germline ends.

The chain joins TRBV12-3 or TRBV12-4 to TRBJ1-2; D is uncertain. The CDR3 has 14 amino acids. Trimming stripped 3 bases from V and 5 bases from J, with 13 bases between. In DNA, the CDR3 is TGTGCCAGCAGTTTTAGCAGGCCTCGGTATGGCTACACCTTC. The encoded protein is CASSFSRPRYGYTF.

This sequence joins TRBV2 and TRBJ2-5, with TRBD1 as a possible D gene (6 bases). This CDR3 is 14 amino acids long. Germline CDR1 and CDR2: SNHLY and FYNNEI. Deletions cut 4 bases from V and 0 bases from J, with 9 bases between. The CDR3 reads CASSAQGNQETQYF. The CDR3 DNA follows: TGTGCCAGCAGTGCACAGGGTAACCAAGAGACCCAGTACTTC.

The rearrangement joins TRBV5-5 to TRBJ2-6; D gene uncertain. This CDR3 comprises 14 residues. Deletions cut 6 bases from V and 2 bases from J, with 9 bases between. From germline, CDR1 is SGHKS and CDR2 YYEKEE (reference sequence). The CDR3 loop is CASNRKAGANVLTF. In DNA form, the CDR3 reads TGTGCCAGCAACCGGAAGGCTGGGGCCAACGTCCTGACTTTC.

This clonotype was seen only a few times. V usage is TRBV4-2 and J usage is TRBJ2-7; 9 nucleotides agree with TRBD2. V dropped 0 bases and J dropped 3; count of bases not matched to a gene: 12. CDR1 and CDR2 from the germline V gene are LGHNA and YNFKEQ. This CDR3 comprises 18 residues. CDR3 protein: CASSQEGRGGLNSYEQYF. CDR3 bases: TGTGCCAGCAGCCAAGAAGGGCGGGGGGGCCTAAATAGCTACGAGCAGTACTTC.

The chain is built from TRBV7-2 and TRBJ2-1; D tentatively reads TRBD1 or TRBD2 (5 bases each). The CDR3 has 14 amino acids. The germline CDR1 and CDR2 sequences are SGHTA and FQGNSA. Trimming shortened V by 5 bases and J by 8 bases, and 16 bases separated the two germline ends. The CDR3 DNA reads as TGTGCCAGCAGCCAGGGACCATCCCCGGATGAGCAGTTCTTC. Translated: CASSQGPSPDEQFF. Drawing the rest from reference TRBV7-2 and TRBJ2-1, the complete variable domain is GAGVSQSPSNKVTEKGKDVELRCDPISGHTALYWYRQSLGQGLEFLIYFQGNSAPDKSGLPSDRFSAERTGGSVSTLTIQRTQQEDSAVYLCASSQGPSPDEQFFGPGTRLTVL.

This chain connects TRBV4-1 to TRBJ1-2, with unresolved D. Germline assignment: CDR1 MGHRA and CDR2 YSYEKL. The CDR3 loop spans 11 amino acids. V was pared by 1 base and J by 14 bases, with 11 bases between. CDR3 in amino acids: CASSQGIRWTF. The CDR3, as DNA: TGCGCCAGCAGCCAAGGAATTCGATGGACCTTC.

This clonotype was seen only a few times. The rearrangement links TRBV20-1 to TRBJ2-5; 8 nucleotides match TRBD1. Losses at the gene ends were 5 bases for V and 2 bases for J; bases not matched to a gene: 1. CDR1 and CDR2 from the germline V gene are DFQATT and SNEGSKA (reference sequence). This CDR3 is built from 12 residues. CDR3 sequence reads: CSAGDRQETQYF. Here the CDR3 DNA reads TGCAGTGCTGGGGACAGGCAAGAGACCCAGTACTTC.

The J gene is TRBJ1-1, the V gene TRBV20-1, with TRBD1 matching 12 bases. The V gene end was trimmed by 3 bases and the J gene end by 1 base; junction bases not matched to a gene: 12. Germline V gene sequence: CDR1 DFQATT, CDR2 SNEGSKA (reference sequence). The CDR3 covers 18 residues. The CDR3 region has the DNA TGCAGTGCTAGTGACCTTAGACCGGGACAGGGGGCGAACACTGAAGCTTTCTTT. It specifies CSASDLRPGQGANTEAFF.

The chain has TRBV7-8 and TRBJ2-7, with D perhaps matching TRBD1 (6 bases). CDR1 is SGHVS, CDR2 FQNEAQ, per germline. V lost 5 bases to trimming and J lost 5 bases, with 19 bases between them. The CDR3 is made up of 15 amino acids. DNA of the CDR3: TGTGCCAGCAGCACAAGGCCAGGACCAGGGGACGAGCAGTACTTC. Its translation is CASSTRPGPGDEQYF.

For the CDR3, the DNA is TGCGCCAGCGCATATGGACCGGGACAGGGACAAGAGACCCAGTACTTC. Translating it yields CASAYGPGQGQETQYF. This chain uses TRBV5-1 with TRBJ2-5; the match to TRBD1 covers 9 bases. CDR1 and CDR2 (germline): SGHRS, YFSETQ. V was clipped by 7 bases and J by 2 bases; unmatched bases: 12. This CDR3 has 16 residues.

This clonotype is a singleton in its sample. The chain recombines TRBV28 with TRBJ2-7; D is perhaps TRBD1 (5 bases). Trimming took 2 bases from V and 4 from J, leaving 18 bases between them. This CDR3 region has 16 residues. Germline CDR1 reads MDHEN; CDR2 reads SYDVKM. The CDR3 here is CASSLTKTVMRYEQYF. CDR3 nucleotide sequence: TGTGCCAGCAGTTTAACCAAGACAGTAATGAGGTACGAGCAGTACTTC.

The chain's CDR3 is CASSYGTYGYTF. CDR3 DNA: TGTGCCAGCAGCTACGGGACCTATGGCTACACCTTC. The gene calls are TRBV6-5 and TRBJ1-2, with D perhaps matching TRBD1 (5 bases). The V gene's germline CDR1 is MNHEY and CDR2 SVGAGI. V was shortened by 6 bases and J by 4 bases, with 9 bases between the two germline ends. This CDR3 comprises 12 residues.

This clonotype was found many times. The V gene is TRBV7-3, the J gene TRBJ2-6, with D hard to call. CDR3 size: 15 residues. Germline V lookup: CDR1 SGHTA, CDR2 FQGTGA. Trimming removed 0 bases from V and 2 bases from J, with 5 bases in between. As DNA, the CDR3 is TGTGCCAGCAGCTTAACTGGGACTGGGGCCAACGTCCTGACTTTC. Translated: CASSLTGTGANVLTF.

The chain links TRBV20-1 to TRBJ2-1; maybe TRBD2 (7 bases). Germline V gene sequence: CDR1 DFQATT, CDR2 SNEGSKA (reference sequence). The V end was cut by 6 bases, the J end by 1 base, with 16 bases between. The CDR3 consists of 15 residues. The DNA of the CDR3 is TGCAGTGCGAAGGGGGGGCCGGGGTCCTACAATGAGCAGTTCTTC. This translates into CSAKGGPGSYNEQFF.

This clonotype has a handful of counts. The CDR3 bases are TGTGCCAGCCTCGGACAGGGGGCGAAAGAGACCCAGTACTTC. As protein: CASLGQGAKETQYF. The rearrangement joins TRBV6-5 to TRBJ2-5, with 11 bases lining up with TRBD1. V trimming: 8 bases; J trimming: 3 bases; junction bases outside the gene matches: 5. Germline lookup yields CDR1 MNHEY and CDR2 SVGAGI. The CDR3 is made up of 14 amino acids.

There are a few counts of this clonotype. The chain has TRBV4-2 and TRBJ2-1; TRBD1 aligns across 7 bases. V shed 5 bases, J shed 2 bases, and the junction held 9 bases outside the gene matches. CDR1 and CDR2 from the germline V gene are LGHNA and YNFKEQ. CDR3 length: 16 amino acids. The CDR3 DNA follows: TGTGCCAGCAGCTGGGCCGGGACAGCCGCCTACAATGAGCAGTTCTTC. It translates to CASSWAGTAAYNEQFF.

V is TRBV6-5 and J is TRBJ1-5; 12 bases agree with TRBD1. This CDR3 comprises 15 residues. The germline CDR1 and CDR2 sequences are MNHEY and SVGAGI. V was clipped by 6 bases and J by 6 bases; unmatched bases: 6. The CDR3 here is CASRRGTGGGQPQHF. In DNA, the CDR3 is TGTGCCAGCAGACGCGGGACAGGGGGCGGTCAGCCCCAGCATTTT.

The chain joins TRBV27 to TRBJ2-3; the match to TRBD2 covers 8 bases. Germline assignment: CDR1 MNHEY and CDR2 SMNVEV (reference sequence). J gave up 2 bases and V 3 bases, and 10 bases lay outside the gene matches. This CDR3 spans 17 amino acids. The CDR3 spells CASSLPGASGHTDTQYF. CDR3 DNA sequence: TGTGCCAGCAGTTTGCCCGGCGCTAGCGGGCACACAGATACGCAGTATTTT.

The V gene is TRBV4-1, the J gene TRBJ2-3; TRBD2 is a possible D gene (6 bases). This CDR3 is built from 17 residues. CDR1 is MGHRA and CDR2 is YSYEKL in the germline V gene. V gave up 3 bases and J gave up 1 base, with 17 bases separating them. The CDR3 nucleotides are TGCGCCAGCAGCCATAACGTTCCTGGAGGGGGCACAGATACGCAGTATTTT. Translated, it gives CASSHNVPGGGTDTQYF.

J is TRBJ1-4 and V is TRBV2; D ambiguous. The CDR3 has 12 amino acids. Deletions cut 7 bases from V and 2 bases from J, with 5 bases between. Germline V lookup: CDR1 SNHLY, CDR2 FYNNEI. The CDR3 region has the DNA TGTGCCAGCATTACGACTAATGAAAAACTGTTTTTT. Translating it yields CASITTNEKLFF.

This clonotype occurred a few times. The CDR3 is CAIRATGSSYNEQFF. The CDR3 DNA follows: TGTGCCATCAGGGCCACAGGTAGCTCCTACAATGAGCAGTTCTTC. V gene TRBV10-3 combines with J gene TRBJ2-1; maybe TRBD1 (5 bases). The CDR3 extends over 15 amino acids. Germline V gene data show CDR1 as ENHRY and CDR2 as SYGVKD. V lost 6 bases and J lost 0, with 12 bases in between.

This clonotype was detected only a few times. The chain employs TRBV6-1 and TRBJ2-6; TRBD1 or TRBD2 may be the D gene (5 bases each). Trimming removed 8 bases from V and 2 bases from J, with 10 bases in between. The CDR3 contains 14 residues. Germline V gene data show CDR1 as MNHNS and CDR2 as SASEGT. The CDR3 loop reads CASALGAGANVLTF. CDR3 sequence (DNA): TGTGCCAGCGCCTTGGGGGCTGGGGCCAACGTCCTGACTTTC.

This clonotype was counted between two and nine times. The chain has TRBV15 and TRBJ2-5; D not resolved. The V gene's germline CDR1 is LNHNV and CDR2 YYDKDF (reference sequence). The CDR3 extends over 14 amino acids. The germline V and J ends were trimmed by 5 bases and 1 base, with 11 bases remaining between them. The CDR3 protein is CATSVSGTQETQYF. Written as DNA, the CDR3 is TGTGCCACCAGCGTCTCCGGTACCCAAGAGACCCAGTACTTC. Full variable domain (outside the CDR3, taken from reference TRBV15 and TRBJ2-5): DAMVIQNPRYQVTQFGKPVTLSCSQTLNHNVMYWYQQKSSQAPKLLFHYYDKDFNNEADTPDNFQSRRPNTSFCFLDIRSPGLGDTAMYLCATSVSGTQETQYFGPGTRLLVL.

This rearrangement joins TRBV20-1 to TRBJ2-3; no firm D call. The CDR3 runs to 15 residues. Germline V gene sequence: CDR1 DFQATT, CDR2 SNEGSKA (reference sequence). V dropped 0 bases and J dropped 3 bases, with 13 bases sitting between them. In DNA, the CDR3 is TGCAGTGCTAGAGATACCAACATAGGTACAGATACGCAGTATTTT. This sequence encodes CSARDTNIGTDTQYF.

With regard to this clonotype: Relative to the germline gene, one junction end is altered; a read error may explain this. The CDR3 nucleotides are TGCGCCAGCAACCAAGATACGGCTAACTATGGCTACACCTTC. Its protein is CASNQDTANYGYTF. The chain carries TRBV4-1 and TRBJ1-2; D gene unclear. Germline-derived CDR1 and CDR2 are MGHRA and YSYEKL. The CDR3 is made up of 14 amino acids.

The chain uses TRBV5-1 and TRBJ2-1, with a tentative D call TRBD1 (5 bases). The CDR3 extends over 15 amino acids. Germline V CDR1 and CDR2: SGHRS, YFSETQ. With 2 bases removed from V and 7 bases from J, the gap between germline ends came to 16 bases. The chain's CDR3 is CASSFGRALGNEQFF. The CDR3 nucleotides are TGCGCCAGCAGCTTTGGCAGGGCCTTAGGGAATGAGCAGTTCTTC.

The CDR3: CASSQEEPGISYGYTF. The CDR3, as DNA: TGTGCCAGCAGCCAAGAGGAGCCGGGCATCTCCTATGGCTACACCTTC. The gene calls are TRBV3-1 and TRBJ1-2; D gene ambiguous. The CDR3 spans 16 residues. Trimming cost V 0 bases and J 4 bases, with 15 bases left between them. Germline V gene data show CDR1 as LGHDT and CDR2 as YNNKEL (reference sequence). The full variable domain, in which reference TRBV3-1 and TRBJ1-2 provide the parts outside the CDR3, is DTAVSQTPKYLVTQMGNDKSIKCEQNLGHDTMYWYKQDSKKFLKIMFSYNNKELIINETVPNRFSPKSPDKAHLNLHINSLELGDSAVYFCASSQEEPGISYGYTFGSGTRLTVV.

This clonotype has a handful of counts. V gene TRBV27 combines with J gene TRBJ2-7; a possible D gene is TRBD1 (6 bases). The CDR3 has 13 amino acids. Trimming stripped 4 bases from V and 1 base from J, with 8 bases between. Germline V gene lookup returns CDR1 MNHEY and CDR2 SMNVEV (reference sequence). DNA of the CDR3: TGTGCCAGCAGTTCGACAGGTTCCTACGAGCAGTACTTC. Protein: CASSSTGSYEQYF.